Listed below are T cell receptor beta chains from one sample, sequenced in a study of CD8 T cells in Susac syndrome. Via MiXCR, TCRdb re-called the immunoSEQ multiplex PCR reads, giving one row per CDR3 protein. The data contain tens of thousands of distinct CDR3 sequences, 93% of them singletons. The specimen was CD8+ T cells from PBMCs. The source is a human donor with multiple sclerosis. The CDR3 runs from the conserved cysteine through the conserved F or W. The D gene is left open where the match is weak. Some rows have no size entry. The others give once, few or many, or a class for an expanded clone.

v_call	j_call	d_call	clone_size	cdr3_aa	cdr3_nt
TRBV6-2/TRBV6-3	TRBJ1-5	NA	NA	CASSYLPENQPQHF	TGTGCCAGCAGTTATTTACCAGAAAATCAGCCCCAGCATTTT
TRBV25-1	TRBJ1-2	NA	NA	CASSETGWRTYGYTF	TGTGCCAGCAGTGAAACAGGGTGGAGGACCTATGGCTACACCTTC
TRBV28	TRBJ2-3	TRBD1	NA	CASSTPGQTSDTQYF	TGTGCCAGCAGTACACCGGGACAGACCTCAGATACGCAGTATTTT
TRBV7-9	TRBJ2-7	NA	NA	CASSPPGHPMGEQYF	TGTGCCAGCAGCCCCCCGGGACACCCGATGGGAGAGCAGTACTTC
TRBV7-9	TRBJ1-6	TRBD1	NA	CASTETGQNSPLHF	TGTGCCAGCACCGAGACGGGACAGAACTCACCCCTCCACTTT
TRBV29-1	TRBJ2-3	NA	NA	CSVEFRIEGPKAGTDTQYF	TGCAGCGTTGAGTTCAGGATCGAGGGCCCTAAAGCCGGGACAGATACGCAGTATTTT
TRBV12-3/TRBV12-4	TRBJ1-1	TRBD1	NA	CASRRGTVNTEAFF	TGTGCCAGCAGGAGGGGGACAGTGAACACTGAAGCTTTCTTT
TRBV3-1	TRBJ1-1	TRBD1	NA	CASSPGQGGTEAFF	TGTGCCAGCAGCCCGGGACAGGGTGGAACTGAAGCTTTCTTT
TRBV6-5	TRBJ1-1	TRBD1	NA	CASSYSDRGNTEAFF	TGTGCCAGCAGTTACTCTGACAGGGGGAACACTGAAGCTTTCTTT
TRBV6-1	TRBJ2-2	NA	once	CASTFKSNTGELFF	TGTGCCAGCACCTTTAAGTCGAACACCGGGGAGCTGTTTTTT
TRBV4-2	TRBJ1-2	NA	NA	CASSQDKTQVYGYTF	TGTGCCAGCAGCCAAGATAAAACTCAGGTCTATGGCTACACCTTC
TRBV7-3	TRBJ1-2	TRBD1	NA	CASSPDRGPYGYTF	TGTGCCAGCAGCCCGGACAGGGGACCCTATGGCTACACCTTC
TRBV7-2	TRBJ1-1	NA	NA	CASSLALRTEAFF	TGTGCCAGCAGCTTAGCCCTGAGGACTGAAGCTTTCTTT
TRBV23-1	TRBJ2-6	NA	NA	CASSQSEPSGANVLTF	TGCGCCAGCAGTCAATCGGAACCCTCTGGGGCCAACGTCCTGACTTTC
TRBV28	TRBJ2-4	NA	NA	CASREKGHPLAKNIQYF	TGTGCCAGCAGGGAAAAGGGACATCCTTTAGCCAAAAACATTCAGTACTTC
TRBV4-1	TRBJ1-2	NA	NA	CASSRDISSNYGYTF	TGCGCCAGCAGCCGAGACATATCCTCTAACTATGGCTACACCTTC
TRBV4-3	TRBJ2-6	NA	NA	CASGEQGTGANVLTF	TGCGCCAGCGGGGAGCAGGGTACTGGGGCCAACGTCCTGACTTTC
TRBV6-2/TRBV6-3	TRBJ2-1	NA	NA	CASRMDLSSYNEQFF	TGTGCCAGCAGAATGGACTTGAGCTCCTACAATGAGCAGTTCTTC
TRBV12-3/TRBV12-4	TRBJ1-2	TRBD1	once	CASSHLDRGGYGYTF	TGTGCCAGCAGCCACCTGGACAGGGGAGGCTATGGCTACACCTTC
TRBV9	TRBJ1-1	NA	NA	CASSALWSNTEAFF	TGTGCCAGCAGCGCTCTTTGGAGTAACACTGAAGCTTTCTTT
TRBV5-4	TRBJ2-5	TRBD1	few	CASSFWGQGTETQYF	TGTGCCAGCAGCTTCTGGGGACAGGGAACAGAGACCCAGTACTTC
TRBV10-2	TRBJ2-7	NA	NA	CASMKTDYEQYF	TGCGCCAGCATGAAAACAGACTACGAGCAGTACTTC
TRBV6-5	TRBJ1-4	NA	once	CASSSFLEKLFF	TGTGCCAGCAGCTCGTTCCTTGAAAAACTGTTTTTT
TRBV4-1	TRBJ1-3	NA	NA	CASSQASGGGNTIYF	TGCGCCAGCAGCCAAGCTTCCGGAGGGGGAAACACCATATATTTT
TRBV29-1	TRBJ1-1	NA	few	CSVGEGEGTEAFF	TGCAGCGTTGGGGAGGGGGAAGGTACTGAAGCTTTCTTT
TRBV5-1	TRBJ1-2	TRBD1	NA	CASSPGQGVRLASF	TGCGCCAGCAGCCCGGGACAGGGGGTCCGTTTGGCCTCCTTC
TRBV12-3/TRBV12-4	TRBJ1-5	NA	once	CASSSLGVGQPQHF	TGTGCCAGCAGTTCTCTCGGGGTCGGTCAGCCCCAGCATTTT
TRBV29-1	TRBJ1-1	NA	NA	CSVERLNTEAFF	TGCAGCGTTGAAAGATTGAACACTGAAGCTTTCTTT
TRBV12-3/TRBV12-4	TRBJ1-1	TRBD1	NA	CASRDRGAGTEAFF	TGTGCCAGCAGGGACAGGGGTGCAGGCACTGAAGCTTTCTTT
TRBV7-9	TRBJ1-5	NA	NA	CASSLGTGPQHF	TGTGCCAGCAGCTTAGGAACCGGGCCCCAGCATTTT
TRBV28	TRBJ2-5	NA	NA	CASSRMIGDERTSQYF	TGTGCCAGCAGCCGTATGATAGGGGACGAACGGACGTCCCAGTACTTC
TRBV2	TRBJ2-7	TRBD1	NA	CASRSDRDEQYF	TGTGCCAGCAGGTCGGACAGGGACGAGCAGTACTTC
TRBV5-6	TRBJ1-6	TRBD1	NA	CASSLPGQYNSPLHF	TGTGCCAGCAGCTTACCGGGACAGTATAATTCACCCCTCCACTTT
TRBV19	TRBJ2-7	NA	NA	CASSMMGAHYEQYF	TGTGCCAGTAGTATGATGGGGGCCCACTACGAGCAGTACTTC
TRBV29-1	TRBJ2-7	TRBD1	NA	CSVELGQESYEQYF	TGCAGCGTTGAACTGGGACAGGAGTCGTACGAGCAGTACTTC